This note documents a single TCR beta chain sequence. Assay: immunoSEQ multiplex PCR; the TCRdb copy retains only in-frame clones and omits some. The sample yields about 400,000 clones, more than 85% seen once. This sample was taken from a study of blood T cell repertoires in COVID-19. Study context: The United States, Italy and Spain provided the acute and convalescent COVID-19 samples.

Germline CDR1 reads LNHDA; CDR2 reads SQIVND (reference sequence). This CDR3 has 15 amino acids. The V gene lost 5 bases and the J gene lost 1 base, with 11 bases spanning the gap. The TCR originated in a human donor in a cohort sampled during active COVID-19. The sequencing sample was made of peripheral blood. The chain couples TRBV19 to TRBJ1-4; D might be TRBD1 (5 bases). For the CDR3, the DNA is TGTGCCAGTAGTCCCGACAGTCAAACTAATGAAAAACTGTTTTTT. Its protein is CASSPDSQTNEKLFF.